This T cell receptor beta chain is drawn from a study of T cells after yellow fever vaccination. J gave up 8 bases and V 5 bases, and 7 bases lay outside the gene matches. The CDR3 extends over 13 amino acids. CDR1 and CDR2 (germline): SGHTA, FQGNSA. TCRdb independently ran MiXCR on the 5' RACE reads; one entry per CDR3 protein. This sample yields about 230,000 distinct CDR3 sequences, of which 6.5% to 7.5% are seen a single time; around 1% belongs to the top ten. This chain joins TRBV7-2 and TRBJ2-3; 7 nucleotides agree with TRBD1. This specimen was CD4+ T cells sorted from PBMCs, taken on the day of the yellow fever booster vaccination. The sequence came from a man aged 30 to 39 who received the YFV17D yellow fever vaccine. CDR3 DNA: TGTGCCAGCAGCAGTACAGGGGAGAGTACGCAGTATTTT. The encoded protein is CASSSTGESTQYF.